This T cell receptor beta chain emerged from a study of blood T cell repertoires in COVID-19. Study summary: Sites across the United States, Italy and Spain contributed samples from acute and convalescent COVID-19. T cells, B-cell-depleted T cells, or PBMCs supplied cDNA or gDNA.

Germline V gene sequence: CDR1 SNHLY, CDR2 FYNNEI. V was cut by 8 bases and J by 4 bases, with 9 bases left in between. This CDR3 is built from 12 residues. The assay was immunoSEQ multiplex PCR, and TCRdb's table has in-frame clones only and misses some. The sample carries 470,000 or so clones, approximately 85% recorded once. The sample consisted of peripheral blood. This TCR was sampled from a human donor in a cohort sampled during active COVID-19. The V gene is TRBV2, the J gene TRBJ2-1, with TRBD2 as a possible D gene (5 bases). This chain's CDR3 is CASSSGYNEQFF. DNA for the CDR3: TGTGCCAGCTCGAGCGGATACAATGAGCAGTTCTTC.